The T cell receptor (beta chain) described here comes from a study of T cell therapy after organ transplantation. Turning to the study itself: Long-term post-therapy samples: blood collected 20 to 29 weeks after completing therapy.

CDR1 MNHNS and CDR2 SASEGT come from the germline V gene. The CDR3 loop spans 13 amino acids. V was clipped by 6 bases and J by 7 bases; unmatched bases: 5. About this clone itself: Its antigen remains unknown.

TCRdb's table, derived via immunoSEQ multiplex PCR, lists solely in-frame clones and lacks some. The table has over a thousand clones, 70% to 80% seen once. The time point is: 20-29 weeks after completion of therapy. The V gene is TRBV6-1, the J gene TRBJ1-2; 10 nucleotides agree with TRBD1. The sample consisted of CD8+ T cells from blood, taken after autologous CMV-specific T cell therapy. The source of this sequence is a human patient who had received a solid organ transplant and had CMV disease. The graft donor may be the source of some T cells. DNA for the CDR3: TGTGCCAGCAGACCCGGGACAGGGGTTGGCTACACCTTC. This encodes CASRPGTGVGYTF.